The sequence of this TCR beta chain was determined in a study of blood T cell repertoires in COVID-19. Study details: Some COVID-19 samples were acute and others convalescent; all came from the United States, Italy and Spain.

Recruits, aged about 18 to 95 years, lived in 25 or so US areas. In the original analysis: The assay estimated nucleated cells by amplifying reference gene primers. Measured with immunoSEQ multiplex PCR; TCRdb has only the in-frame clones, and not every one. V and J calls and clone size follow that table, whereas D and trimming were derived from the DNA. This sample has fewer than 500,000 clones, with roughly 87% found just once. The CDR3 runs to 15 residues. CDR1 and CDR2 from the germline V gene are SGHRS and YFSETQ. V lost 6 bases and J 1 base, leaving 16 bases between the germline ends. Sequencing used PBMCs or T cells enriched from blood (not recorded which). This clonotype was sampled from a young woman with acute COVID-19. The V gene is TRBV5-1, the J gene TRBJ1-2; D may be TRBD1 (5 bases). CDR3 amino acids: CASKPTANLNYGYTF. Written as DNA, the CDR3 is TGCGCCAGCAAACCGACAGCTAACCTTAACTATGGCTACACCTTC.